The TCR beta chain under discussion was sequenced for a study of molecular identifiers for immune sequencing clone quantification. Findings of the study overall: Clones of above 20 RNA copies carried over 99% of effector molecules; in naive cells they carried under 1%.

Only a few counts were recorded for this clonotype. The antigen remains undetermined. Via MiXCR, TCRdb re-called the PCR reads, giving one row per CDR3 protein. This table holds about 300,000 distinct CDR3 sequences, about 22% found once. This CDR3 is built from 14 residues. The J segment lost 0 bases and the V segment lost 6 bases, leaving 7 bases of the junction unmatched. CDR1 and CDR2 from the germline V gene are DFQATT and SNEGSKA (reference sequence). The chain employs TRBV20-1 and TRBJ2-7; 8 nucleotides line up with TRBD2. The TCR comes from a human donor in good health. Some libraries in this study had Jurkat cell RNA spiked in. The sample consisted of naive CD8+ T cells from blood, with Jurkat cell RNA spiked in. Subset of the sample: FACS-sorted CD8+CD4-CCR7+CD45RA+ naive T cells. The CDR3 region has the DNA TGCAGTGCAACGACTAGCGCAAGCTCCTACGAGCAGTACTTC. Translating it yields CSATTSASSYEQYF.